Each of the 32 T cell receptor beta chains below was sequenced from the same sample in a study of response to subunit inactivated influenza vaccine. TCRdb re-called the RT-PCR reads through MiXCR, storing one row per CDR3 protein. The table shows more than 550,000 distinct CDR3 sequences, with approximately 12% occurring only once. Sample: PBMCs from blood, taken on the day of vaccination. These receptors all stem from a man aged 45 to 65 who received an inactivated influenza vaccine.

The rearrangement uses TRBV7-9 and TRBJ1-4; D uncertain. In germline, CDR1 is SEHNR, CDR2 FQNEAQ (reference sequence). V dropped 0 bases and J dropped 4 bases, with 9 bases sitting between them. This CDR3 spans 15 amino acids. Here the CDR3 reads CASSLARGYNEKLFF. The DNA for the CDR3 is TGTGCCAGCAGCTTAGCGCGAGGGTATAATGAAAAACTGTTTTTT.

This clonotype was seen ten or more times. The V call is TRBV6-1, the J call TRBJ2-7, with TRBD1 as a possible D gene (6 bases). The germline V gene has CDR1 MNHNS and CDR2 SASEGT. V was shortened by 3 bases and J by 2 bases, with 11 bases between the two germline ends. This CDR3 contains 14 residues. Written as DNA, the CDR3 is TGTGCCAGCAGTGACGACAGGACCCCCTACGAGCAGTACTTC. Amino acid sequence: CASSDDRTPYEQYF.

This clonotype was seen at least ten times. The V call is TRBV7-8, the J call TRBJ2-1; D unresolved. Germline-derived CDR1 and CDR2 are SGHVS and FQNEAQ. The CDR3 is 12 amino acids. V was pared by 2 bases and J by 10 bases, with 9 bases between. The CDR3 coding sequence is TGTGCCAGCAGCTTAAGTTTAGGCGAGCAGTTCTTC. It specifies CASSLSLGEQFF.

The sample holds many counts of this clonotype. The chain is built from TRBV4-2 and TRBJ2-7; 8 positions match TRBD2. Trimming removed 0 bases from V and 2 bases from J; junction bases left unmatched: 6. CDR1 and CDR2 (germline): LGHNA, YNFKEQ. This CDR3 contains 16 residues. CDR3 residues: CASSQDIQAGAYEQYF. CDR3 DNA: TGTGCCAGCAGCCAAGATATACAAGCGGGGGCCTACGAGCAGTACTTC.

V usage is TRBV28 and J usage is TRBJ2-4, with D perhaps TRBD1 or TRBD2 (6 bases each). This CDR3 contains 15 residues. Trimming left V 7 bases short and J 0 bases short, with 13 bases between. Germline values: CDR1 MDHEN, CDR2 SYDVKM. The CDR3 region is CASTPGGGAKNIQYF. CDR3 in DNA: TGTGCCAGCACCCCCGGAGGGGGAGCCAAAAACATTCAGTACTTC.

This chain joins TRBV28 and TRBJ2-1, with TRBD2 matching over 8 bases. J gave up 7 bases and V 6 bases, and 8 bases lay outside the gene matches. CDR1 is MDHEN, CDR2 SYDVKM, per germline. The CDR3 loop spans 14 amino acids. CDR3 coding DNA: TGTGCCAGCAGGTCCGGGGGGGCCAGTAATGAGCAGTTCTTC. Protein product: CASRSGGASNEQFF.

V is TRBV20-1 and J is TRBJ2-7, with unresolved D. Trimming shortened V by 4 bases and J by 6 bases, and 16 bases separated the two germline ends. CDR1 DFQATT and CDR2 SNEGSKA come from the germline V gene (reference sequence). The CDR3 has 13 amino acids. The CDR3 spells CSAMQLGKGEQYF. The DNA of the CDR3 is TGCAGTGCTATGCAGCTGGGAAAGGGCGAGCAGTACTTC.

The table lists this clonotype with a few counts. As DNA, the CDR3 is TGCAGTGCCCCGGACATTAGCTACGAGCAGTACTTC. This gives the protein CSAPDISYEQYF. The chain recombines TRBV20-1 with TRBJ2-7; tentatively, D is TRBD1 (5 bases). Germline values: CDR1 DFQATT, CDR2 SNEGSKA (reference sequence). The CDR3 extends over 12 amino acids. Trimming stripped 6 bases from V and 3 bases from J, with 12 bases between.

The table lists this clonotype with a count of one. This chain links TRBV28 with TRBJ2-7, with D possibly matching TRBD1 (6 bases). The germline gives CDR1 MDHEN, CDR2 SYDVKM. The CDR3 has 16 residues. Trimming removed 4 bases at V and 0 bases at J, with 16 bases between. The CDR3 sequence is CASSSYRDTISYEQYF. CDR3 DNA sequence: TGTGCCAGCAGTTCCTACCGGGACACCATCTCCTACGAGCAGTACTTC.

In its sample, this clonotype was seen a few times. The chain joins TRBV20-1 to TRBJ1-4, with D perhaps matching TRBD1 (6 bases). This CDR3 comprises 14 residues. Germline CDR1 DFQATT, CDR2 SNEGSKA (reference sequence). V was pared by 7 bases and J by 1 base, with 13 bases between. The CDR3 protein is CSVAQGGTNEKLFF. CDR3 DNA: TGCAGTGTCGCACAGGGAGGAACTAATGAAAAACTGTTTTTT.

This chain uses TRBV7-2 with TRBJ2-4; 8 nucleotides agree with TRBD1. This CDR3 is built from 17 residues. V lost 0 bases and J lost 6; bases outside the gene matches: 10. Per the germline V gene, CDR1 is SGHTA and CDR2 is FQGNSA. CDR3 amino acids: CASSLAPLTGVANIQYF. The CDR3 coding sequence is TGTGCCAGCAGCTTAGCCCCCCTGACAGGGGTGGCAAACATTCAGTACTTC.

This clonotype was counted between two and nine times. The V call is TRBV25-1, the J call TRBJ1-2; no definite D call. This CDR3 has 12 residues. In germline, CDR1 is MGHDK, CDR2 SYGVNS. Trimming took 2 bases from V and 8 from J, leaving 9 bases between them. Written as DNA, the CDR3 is TGTGCCAGCAGTGAACCGGGGTACGGCTACACCTTC. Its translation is CASSEPGYGYTF.

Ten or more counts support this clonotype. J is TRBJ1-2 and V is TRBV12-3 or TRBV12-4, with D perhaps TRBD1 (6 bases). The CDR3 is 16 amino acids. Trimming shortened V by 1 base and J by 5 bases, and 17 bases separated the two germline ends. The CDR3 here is CASSLESRGGGYGYTF. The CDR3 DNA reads TGTGCCAGCAGTTTAGAAAGCAGGGGAGGAGGATATGGCTACACCTTC.

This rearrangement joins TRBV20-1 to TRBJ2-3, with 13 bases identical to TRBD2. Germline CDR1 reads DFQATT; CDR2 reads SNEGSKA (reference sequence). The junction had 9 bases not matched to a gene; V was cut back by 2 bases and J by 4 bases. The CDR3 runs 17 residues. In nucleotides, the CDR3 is TGCAGTGCTAGATTCACCAGACTAGCGGGAGGATCAGATACGCAGTATTTT. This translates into CSARFTRLAGGSDTQYF.

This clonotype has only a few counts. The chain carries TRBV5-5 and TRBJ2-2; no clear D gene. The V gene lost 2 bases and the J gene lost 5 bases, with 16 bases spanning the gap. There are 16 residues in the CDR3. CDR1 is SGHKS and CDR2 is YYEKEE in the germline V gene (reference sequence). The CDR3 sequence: CASSFPVGVDTGELFF. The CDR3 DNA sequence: TGTGCCAGCAGCTTCCCGGTTGGGGTGGATACCGGGGAGCTGTTTTTT.

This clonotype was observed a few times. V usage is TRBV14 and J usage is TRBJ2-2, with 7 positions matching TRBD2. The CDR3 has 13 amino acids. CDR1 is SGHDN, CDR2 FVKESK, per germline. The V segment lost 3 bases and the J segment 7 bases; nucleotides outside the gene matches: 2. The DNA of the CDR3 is TGTGCCAGCAGCCAGGGAGGGCGCGGGGAGCTGTTTTTT. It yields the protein CASSQGGRGELFF.

The CDR3 DNA sequence: TGCAGTGGACAGCAGAACTATGGCTACACCTTC. Protein product: CSGQQNYGYTF. The chain combines TRBV20-1 with TRBJ1-2; D might be TRBD1 (5 bases). The CDR3 spans 11 residues. V gave up 7 bases and J gave up 2 bases, with 8 bases separating them. Germline assignment: CDR1 DFQATT and CDR2 SNEGSKA (reference sequence).

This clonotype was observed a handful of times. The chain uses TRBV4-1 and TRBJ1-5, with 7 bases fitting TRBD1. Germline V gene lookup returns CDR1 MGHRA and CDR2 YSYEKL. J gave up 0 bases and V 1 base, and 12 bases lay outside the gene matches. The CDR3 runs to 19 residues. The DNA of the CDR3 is TGCGCCAGCAGCCAAGTAATTTCAGGGGGGGTGGATAGCAATCAGCCCCAGCATTTT. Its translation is CASSQVISGGVDSNQPQHF.

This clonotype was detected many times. This CDR3 reads CASRGTSGTYEQYF. The CDR3 DNA follows: TGTGCCAGCAGGGGGACTAGCGGGACCTACGAGCAGTACTTC. The chain links TRBV2 to TRBJ2-7; 13 bases line up with TRBD2. CDR1 and CDR2 from the germline V gene are SNHLY and FYNNEI. V was pared by 6 bases and J by 2 bases, with 1 base of the junction left unmatched. This CDR3 comprises 14 residues.

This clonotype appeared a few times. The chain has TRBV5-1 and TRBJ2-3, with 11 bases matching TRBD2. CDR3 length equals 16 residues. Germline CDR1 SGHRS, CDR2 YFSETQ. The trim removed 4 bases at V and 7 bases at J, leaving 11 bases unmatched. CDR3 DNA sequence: TGCGCCAGCAGCCCTTGGGGACTAGCGGTTTCTTATACGCAGTATTTT. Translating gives CASSPWGLAVSYTQYF.

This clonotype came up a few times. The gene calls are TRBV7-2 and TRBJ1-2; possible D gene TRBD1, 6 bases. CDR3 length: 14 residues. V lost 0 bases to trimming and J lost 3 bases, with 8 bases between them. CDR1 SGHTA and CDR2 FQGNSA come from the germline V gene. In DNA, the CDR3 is TGTGCCAGCAGCTTAGCATCAGGGGACTATGGCTACACCTTC. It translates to CASSLASGDYGYTF.

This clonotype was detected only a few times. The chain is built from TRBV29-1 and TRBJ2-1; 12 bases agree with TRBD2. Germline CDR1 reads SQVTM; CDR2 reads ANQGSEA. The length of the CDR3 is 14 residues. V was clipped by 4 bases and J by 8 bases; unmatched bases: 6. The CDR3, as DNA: TGCAGCGTTGGGCGACTAGCGGGAGCAGATGAGCAGTTCTTC. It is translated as CSVGRLAGADEQFF.

CDR3 DNA: TGTGCCACCCAAAAGAGGGACACTGAAGCTTTCTTT. Its translation is CATQKRDTEAFF. The rearrangement joins TRBV28 to TRBJ1-1; no reliable D call. CDR1 is MDHEN, CDR2 SYDVKM, per germline. Trimming pared 10 bases from V and 3 bases from J, leaving 12 bases between. This CDR3 region has 12 residues.

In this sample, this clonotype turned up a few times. The CDR3, as DNA: TGTGCCAGCAGCCCTATTGACAGGAACACTGAAGCTTTCTTT. Translated, it gives CASSPIDRNTEAFF. The rearrangement joins TRBV14 to TRBJ1-1, with a tentative D call TRBD1 (5 bases). Trimming took 4 bases from V and 1 from J, leaving 10 bases between them. Germline CDR1 and CDR2: SGHDN and FVKESK. The CDR3 consists of 14 residues.

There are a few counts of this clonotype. The CDR3 DNA sequence: TGCGCCAGCCGGCTAGCGGACACCGGGGAGCTGTTTTTT. It codes for CASRLADTGELFF. The J gene is TRBJ2-2, the V gene TRBV5-1; 7 nucleotides match TRBD2. Germline assignment: CDR1 SGHRS and CDR2 YFSETQ. CDR3 length: 13 amino acids. With 7 bases clipped from V and 3 bases from J, the junction kept 3 bases outside the gene matches.

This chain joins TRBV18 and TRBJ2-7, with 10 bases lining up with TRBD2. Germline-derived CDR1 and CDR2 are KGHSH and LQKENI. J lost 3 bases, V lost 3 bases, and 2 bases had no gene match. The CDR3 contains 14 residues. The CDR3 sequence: CASSPWTSGYEQYF. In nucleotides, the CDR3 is TGTGCCAGCTCACCCTGGACTAGCGGCTACGAGCAGTACTTC.

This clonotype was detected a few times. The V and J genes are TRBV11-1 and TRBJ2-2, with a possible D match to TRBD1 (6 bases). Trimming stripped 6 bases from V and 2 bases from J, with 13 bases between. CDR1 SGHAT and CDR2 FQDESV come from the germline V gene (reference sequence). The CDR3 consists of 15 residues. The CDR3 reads CASSPQGINTGELFF. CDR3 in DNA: TGTGCCAGCAGTCCACAGGGAATTAACACCGGGGAGCTGTTTTTT. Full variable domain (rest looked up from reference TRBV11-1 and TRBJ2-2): EAEVAQSPRYKITEKSQAVAFWCDPISGHATLYWYRQILGQGPELLVQFQDESVVDDSQLPKDRFSAERLKGVDSTLKIQPAELGDSAMYLCASSPQGINTGELFFGEGSRLTVL.

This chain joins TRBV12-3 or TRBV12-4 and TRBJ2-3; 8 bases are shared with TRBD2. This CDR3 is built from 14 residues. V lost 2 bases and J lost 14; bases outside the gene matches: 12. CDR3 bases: TGTGCCAGCAGTTTAACCCAACTGCGGGGGGTTCGGTATTTT. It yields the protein CASSLTQLRGVRYF.

CDR3 amino acids: CSARDRRLAGGETQYF. CDR3 DNA: TGCAGTGCTAGAGATCGGCGGCTAGCGGGGGGCGAGACCCAGTACTTC. The gene calls are TRBV20-1 and TRBJ2-5, with 11 bases fitting TRBD2. J gave up 5 bases and V 0 bases, and 8 bases lay outside the gene matches. The germline gives CDR1 DFQATT, CDR2 SNEGSKA (reference sequence). The CDR3 is made up of 16 amino acids.

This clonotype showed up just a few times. CDR3 bases: TGTGCCAGCAGAATGCTAGCGGAAAAGACCGGGGAGCTGTTTTTT. Translating it yields CASRMLAEKTGELFF. The rearrangement uses TRBV7-6 and TRBJ2-2; 7 bases match TRBD2. CDR1 is SGHVS, CDR2 FNYEAQ, per germline. J lost 5 bases, V lost 6 bases, and 9 bases had no gene match. CDR3 size: 15 residues.

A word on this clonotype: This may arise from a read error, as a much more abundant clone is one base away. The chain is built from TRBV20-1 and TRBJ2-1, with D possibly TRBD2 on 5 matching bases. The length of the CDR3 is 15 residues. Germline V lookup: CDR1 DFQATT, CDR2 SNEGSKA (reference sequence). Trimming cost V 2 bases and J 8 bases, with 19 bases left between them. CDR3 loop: CSARSLACSVDEQFF. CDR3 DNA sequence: TGCAGTGCTAGAAGCTTAGCGTGTTCGGTCGATGAGCAGTTCTTC.

This CDR3 is CASSRLAGSPTYNEQFF. Here the CDR3 DNA reads TGTGCCAGCAGTAGACTAGCGGGAAGCCCCACCTACAATGAGCAGTTCTTC. The chain recombines TRBV27 with TRBJ2-1; 11 nucleotides align to TRBD2. V shed 5 bases and J 2 bases; nucleotides not matched to a gene: 8. The germline V gene has CDR1 MNHEY and CDR2 SMNVEV (reference sequence). The CDR3 sequence is 17 residues long.